The 5 T cell receptor beta chains listed next were all sequenced from one sample in a study of T cells in Graves' hyperthyroidism and ophthalmopathy. Amplified TCR beta CDR3 regions derived from RNA transcripts. Researchers ran a first-round RT-PCR on the TCR CDR3 using the HTBI primer set. TCRdb analysed the multiplex PCR reads with MiXCR anew, one entry per CDR3 protein. The sample contains about 380,000 distinct CDR3 sequences, around 18% of which appear only once. Material: blood. The source is a man aged 18 to 30 with Graves' ophthalmopathy.

In its sample, this clonotype was seen many times. This CDR3 reads CASSLSAGGLSYEQYF. In DNA, the CDR3 is TGTGCCAGCAGCCTCTCAGCGGGGGGCCTCTCCTACGAGCAGTACTTC. The J gene is TRBJ2-7, the V gene TRBV3-1; 9 bases fit TRBD2. This CDR3 region has 16 residues. The germline gives CDR1 LGHDT, CDR2 YNNKEL (reference sequence). With V trimmed by 4 bases and J by 0 bases, 7 bases remained unmatched.

This clonotype was counted at least ten times. V gene TRBV18 combines with J gene TRBJ1-2, with D tentatively TRBD1 (5 bases). V lost 1 base and J lost 8, with 11 bases in between. Germline CDR1 KGHSH, CDR2 LQKENI. This CDR3 has 13 amino acids. The CDR3, as DNA: TGTGCCAGCTCACCACTGACAGAAAAAGGCTACACCTTC. Translating gives CASSPLTEKGYTF.

The chain recombines TRBV12-3 or TRBV12-4 with TRBJ2-1; 7 bases align to TRBD2. The CDR3 sequence is 12 residues long. J was trimmed by 3 bases and V by 8 bases; bases with no gene match: 1. The CDR3 reads CASGDYYNEQFF. CDR3 coding DNA: TGTGCCAGCGGGGACTACTACAATGAGCAGTTCTTC.

At least ten counts were recorded for this clonotype. The chain uses TRBV11-2 and TRBJ1-2; possible D gene TRBD1, 5 bases. The CDR3 consists of 17 residues. The germline V and J ends were trimmed by 6 bases and 2 bases, with 22 bases remaining between them. Germline CDR1 and CDR2: SGHAT and FQNNGV. DNA of the CDR3: TGTGCCAGCAGTTCATGGAGAGAAGGGACGGCGAACTATGGCTACACCTTC. Protein: CASSSWREGTANYGYTF.

This clonotype was seen many times. The chain has TRBV5-1 and TRBJ1-1; 7 bases agree with TRBD1. The CDR3 runs to 13 residues. Germline CDR1 is SGHRS and CDR2 is YFSETQ. Trimming at V came to 4 bases and at J to 4 bases, leaving 4 bases not matched to a gene. The CDR3 sequence is CASSLTGLTEAFF. CDR3 in DNA: TGCGCCAGCAGCCTGACAGGGCTCACTGAAGCTTTCTTT.